This TCR beta chain was captured in a study of T-cell reconstitution after alpha-beta-depleted transplantation in children. Findings of the study overall: Some patients owed their high day-60 TCRbeta diversity to surviving recipient T cells and thymic progenitors. The origin of alpha-beta T cells about two months after transplant was reportedly several hundred expanded graft clones.

The CDR3 is 15 amino acids. The germline V gene has CDR1 MNHEY and CDR2 SVGEGT. J was trimmed by 10 bases and V by 0 bases; bases with no gene match: 6. The table lists this clonotype with many counts. Its antigen remains unidentified. Unique molecular identifiers tagged the TCRbeta library. TCRdb re-derived calls from the PCR reads in MiXCR, one entry per CDR3 protein. The table lists approximately 490,000 distinct CDR3 sequences, about 10% of them singletons. The rearrangement joins TRBV6-2 or TRBV6-3 to TRBJ2-1, with 10 nucleotides matching TRBD2. Sequencing used PBMCs, obtained before TCRalphabeta/CD19-depleted stem cell transplant. This clonotype was obtained from a child aged 2 to 10 with inherited bone marrow failure, due to receive a stem cell transplant. The CDR3 nucleotides read TGTGCCAGCAGTTACTCCCCCCTAGCGGGAGAGGAGCAGTTCTTC. Its translation is CASSYSPLAGEEQFF.